The rows below give T cell receptor beta chains drawn from one sample of a study of blood T cell repertoires in COVID-19. The protocol was immunoSEQ multiplex PCR, while the TCRdb copy is restricted to in-frame clones and leaves out a portion. Of fewer than 450,000 clones listed, about nine tenths are singletons. The sample was peripheral blood. These receptors came from a woman aged 45-65 years with COVID-19, enrolled during active disease. Each CDR3 is given with its conserved first and last residue.

CDR3 length	J gene	V gene	CDR3 protein
17	TRBJ1-5	TRBV4-2	CASSQGGGGGRNQPQHF
16	TRBJ1-4	TRBV15	CATSRDRTGGQEKLFF
14	TRBJ2-1	TRBV27	CASSDGGPRNEQFF
13	TRBJ1-2	TRBV30	CAWSMSAAGGYTF
18	TRBJ2-1	TRBV4-1	CASSQVGLAASSYNEQFF
14	TRBJ1-1	TRBV6-5	CASGQGRVNTEAFF
15	TRBJ1-5	TRBV19	CASTGDRVSNQPQHF
16	TRBJ2-1	TRBV5-1	CASSRTLGASYNEQFF
15	TRBJ2-1	TRBV7-8	CASSLEGGLGNEQFF
15	TRBJ1-2	TRBV19	CASTPRGQGAYGYTF
13	TRBJ1-1	TRBV30	CAWSRTSNTEAFF
13	TRBJ2-7	TRBV5-4	CASRLDVGDEQYF
14	TRBJ2-4	TRBV27	CASSLQGPKNIQYF
15	TRBJ1-1	TRBV10-1	CASSAGDRMNTEAFF
14	TRBJ2-1	TRBV5-4	CASTAGGSYNEQFF
16	TRBJ1-2	TRBV10-3	CAIRDNVGGMAYGYTF
14	TRBJ2-7	TRBV5-6	CASSSGTGGYEQYF
14	TRBJ2-2	TRBV30	CAWQQGPNTGELFF
13	TRBJ2-3	TRBV21-1	CASSKGATDTQYF
13	TRBJ1-2	TRBV2	CASSEARTDGYTF
15	TRBJ1-1	TRBV13	CASSSPLEGGGEAFF
17	TRBJ1-3	TRBV18	CASSSEGQENSGNTIYF
14	TRBJ2-3	TRBV5-1	CASSLGLAGDTQYF
13	TRBJ1-1	TRBV12-3/TRBV12-4	CASSSTNRGLAFF
12	TRBJ1-1	TRBV12-3/TRBV12-4	CASSFSGAGAFF
15	TRBJ1-6	TRBV5-1	CASSSSTGEYSPLHF
15	TRBJ2-7	TRBV19	CASTKTGGEFYEQYF
16	TRBJ1-2	TRBV6-1	CASSDPIGTGLYGYTF
14	TRBJ1-1	TRBV7-9	CASSLGQINTEAFF
15	TRBJ2-1	TRBV18	CASSPKQGALNEQFF
17	TRBJ2-7	TRBV6-1	CASSDPRISDRGYEQYF
18	TRBJ2-1	TRBV27	CASSFGSGAYARNNEQFF
15	TRBJ2-7	TRBV19	CASSMGQEVPYEQYF
13	TRBJ1-4	TRBV15	CATSEGSGEKLFF
14	TRBJ2-7	TRBV5-4	CASSLARGPYEQYF
15	TRBJ2-1	TRBV5-1	CASSLVGGPLEEQFF
16	TRBJ2-3	TRBV5-4	CASSLETGRGADTQYF
15	TRBJ2-3	TRBV24-1	CATSDGTGGIDTQYF
14	TRBJ2-5	TRBV5-1	CASRTGTGGETQYF
20	TRBJ2-7	TRBV7-8	CASTDRWGLAGTPRVYEQYF
15	TRBJ2-1	TRBV28	CASSLSRGIYNEQFF
16	TRBJ2-7	TRBV5-6	CASSSLLRGSSYEQYF
16	TRBJ1-5	TRBV19	CASSTTGGLSNQPQHF
14	TRBJ1-6	TRBV11-2	CASSLQGGNSPLHF
18	TRBJ2-7	TRBV7-9	CASSLANRGLAGRYEQYF
14	TRBJ1-6	TRBV6-5	CASSSPTGSSPLHF
16	TRBJ1-2	TRBV7-2	CASSLALLRGNYGYTF
12	TRBJ1-5	TRBV19	CASTGQFGSQHF
12	TRBJ1-1	TRBV15	CATSRMTAEAFF
15	TRBJ2-3	TRBV9	CASSKGTGGADTQYF